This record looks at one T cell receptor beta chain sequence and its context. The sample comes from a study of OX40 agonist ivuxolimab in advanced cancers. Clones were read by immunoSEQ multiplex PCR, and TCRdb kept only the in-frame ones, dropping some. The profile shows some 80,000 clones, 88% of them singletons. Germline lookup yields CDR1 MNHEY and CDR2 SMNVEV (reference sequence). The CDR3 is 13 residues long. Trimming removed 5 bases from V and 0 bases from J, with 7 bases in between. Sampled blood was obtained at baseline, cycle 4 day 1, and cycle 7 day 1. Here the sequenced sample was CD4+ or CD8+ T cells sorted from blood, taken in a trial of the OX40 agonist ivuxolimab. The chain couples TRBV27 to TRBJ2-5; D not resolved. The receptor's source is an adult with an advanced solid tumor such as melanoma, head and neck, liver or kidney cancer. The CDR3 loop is CASSPKYQETQYF. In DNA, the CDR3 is TGTGCCAGCAGTCCCAAATACCAAGAGACCCAGTACTTC.